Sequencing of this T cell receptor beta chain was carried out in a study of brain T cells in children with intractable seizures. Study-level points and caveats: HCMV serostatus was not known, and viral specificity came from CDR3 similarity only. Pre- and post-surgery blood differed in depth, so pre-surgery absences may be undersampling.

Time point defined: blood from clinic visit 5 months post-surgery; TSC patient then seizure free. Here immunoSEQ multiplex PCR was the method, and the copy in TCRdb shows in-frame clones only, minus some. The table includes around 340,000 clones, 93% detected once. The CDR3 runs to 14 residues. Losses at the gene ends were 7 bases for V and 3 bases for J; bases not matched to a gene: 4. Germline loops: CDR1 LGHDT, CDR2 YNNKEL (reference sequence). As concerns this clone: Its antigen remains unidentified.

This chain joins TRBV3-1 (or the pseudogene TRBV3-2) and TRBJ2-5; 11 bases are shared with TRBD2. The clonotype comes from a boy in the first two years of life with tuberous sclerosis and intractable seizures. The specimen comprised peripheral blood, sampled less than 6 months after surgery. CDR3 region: CASTQLAGEETQYF. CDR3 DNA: TGTGCCAGCACTCAACTAGCGGGAGAAGAGACCCAGTACTTC.